The T cell receptor (beta chain) under discussion was sequenced for a study of blood T cell repertoires in COVID-19. Germline V gene data show CDR1 as SGHVS and CDR2 as FNYEAQ. This CDR3 spans 13 amino acids. V shed 4 bases and J shed 3 bases, with 9 bases lying between them. Original analysis: Using reference gene primer amplification, nucleated cell counts were estimated. This table comes from immunoSEQ multiplex PCR, and its TCRdb copy is limited to in-frame clones, with some not included. V and J calls and clone size are copied from that table; D and trimming were computed from the DNA. In the table there are 100,000 or so clones, about 86% of which are singletons. This clone was seen a single time.

This TCR was sampled from a man between 60 and 75 years old with acute or convalescent COVID-19. The source material was peripheral blood. The chain uses TRBV7-6 and TRBJ1-2, with a weak D call TRBD1 (6 bases). The CDR3 spells CASSSRTDYGYTF. Here the CDR3 DNA reads TGTGCCAGCAGCTCCCGGACAGACTATGGCTACACCTTC.